This TCR beta chain comes out of a study of tumor-infiltrating lymphocytes in localized non-small cell lung cancer. Sequencing was performed with immunoSEQ multiplex PCR; in TCRdb, only in-frame clones are kept and a portion is missing. The sample shows 5,000 to 6,000 clones, 60% to 70% of them seen only once. The CDR3 loop spans 13 amino acids. V lost 6 bases, J lost 5 bases, and 6 bases stayed unmatched. Germline loops: CDR1 MNHNY, CDR2 SVGAGI (reference sequence). Sequenced material: uninvolved lung tissue not adjacent to the tumor. The V call is TRBV6-6, the J call TRBJ2-7; 8 nucleotides match TRBD2. This clonotype was sampled from a human donor with non-small cell lung cancer. The DNA of the CDR3 is TGTGCCAGCAGCTTAGCGGGACCCCACGAGCAGTACTTC. Translated: CASSLAGPHEQYF.